This T cell receptor (beta chain) is from a study of PD-L1 blockade in urothelial cancer. Study at large: Intravenous atezolizumab, 1,200 mg every 3 weeks, was begun by patients around 2014. Analyses were performed on blood at 3 weeks after treatment start (the second dose) and at 6 weeks.

TCRdb's table, derived via immunoSEQ multiplex PCR, lists solely in-frame clones and lacks some. Here the sample spans around 22,000 clones, roughly nine tenths being singletons. This clone was seen a handful of times. Its target is not known. Sequence at one end of the junction differs from germline and may be a read error. CDR1 is SSHAT, CDR2 FNYEAQ, per germline (reference sequence). CDR3 length: 16 residues. Study outcomes and limitations: Durable-benefit patients showed greater tumor-associated blood clone expansion at 3 weeks.

The receptor's source is a man aged 45-65 years with urothelial cancer. Sequencing used PBMCs, obtained around atezolizumab (anti-PD-L1) treatment. The chain employs TRBV7-7 and TRBJ2-3; the match to TRBD2 covers 12 bases. This chain's CDR3 is CASSPRTSGGTDTQYF. CDR3 in DNA: TGTGCTAGCAGCCCTAGGACTAGCGGGGGCACAGATACGCAGTATTTT.